Here is one T cell receptor (beta chain) with its context. The antigen is unknown. The data derive from a study of post-analysis software for immune sequencing data. Overall study findings and caveats: With TRBV5-6, TRBV5-1 and TRBV20-1 included, about five TRBV segments were more frequent in patients than in controls. Those with multiple sclerosis, the patient group, showed significantly lower normalized Chao1 diversity than controls. F-measure co-clustering was strong for batch-matched samples.

Germline lookup yields CDR1 SGHVS and CDR2 FNYEAQ. The V end was cut by 4 bases, the J end by 1 base, with 14 bases between. The CDR3 is 16 residues long. Carried by the TCR beta cDNA libraries were unique molecular identifiers. It was from about 0.94 to 9.7 million T cells that about 500,000 cDNA molecules came. One entry per CDR3 protein, called by TCRdb with MiXCR from the PCR reads. The sample shows 380,000 or so distinct CDR3 sequences, roughly 35% of them seen only once. The TCR was taken from a girl between 10 and 17 years old with multiple sclerosis. Source material: blood. The rearrangement joins TRBV7-6 to TRBJ2-1; TRBD2 is a possible D gene (5 bases). The CDR3 DNA sequence: TGTGCCAGCAGCTCGCCCCTGAGGGATTCCTACAATGAGCAGTTCTTC. It specifies CASSSPLRDSYNEQFF.